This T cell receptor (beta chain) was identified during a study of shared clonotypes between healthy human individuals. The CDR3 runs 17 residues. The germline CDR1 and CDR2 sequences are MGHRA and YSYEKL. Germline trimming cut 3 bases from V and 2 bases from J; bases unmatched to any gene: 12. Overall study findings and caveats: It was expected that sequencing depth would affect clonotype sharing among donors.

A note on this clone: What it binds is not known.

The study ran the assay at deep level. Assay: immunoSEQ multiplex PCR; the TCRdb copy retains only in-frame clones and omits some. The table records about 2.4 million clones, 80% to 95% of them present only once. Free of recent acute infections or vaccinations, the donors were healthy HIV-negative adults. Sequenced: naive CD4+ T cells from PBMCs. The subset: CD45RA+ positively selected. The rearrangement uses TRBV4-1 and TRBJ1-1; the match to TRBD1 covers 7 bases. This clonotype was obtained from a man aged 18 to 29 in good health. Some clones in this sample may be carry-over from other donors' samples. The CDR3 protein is CASSHITWDSKNTEAFF. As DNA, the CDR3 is TGCGCCAGCAGCCACATTACCTGGGACAGCAAAAACACTGAAGCTTTCTTT.